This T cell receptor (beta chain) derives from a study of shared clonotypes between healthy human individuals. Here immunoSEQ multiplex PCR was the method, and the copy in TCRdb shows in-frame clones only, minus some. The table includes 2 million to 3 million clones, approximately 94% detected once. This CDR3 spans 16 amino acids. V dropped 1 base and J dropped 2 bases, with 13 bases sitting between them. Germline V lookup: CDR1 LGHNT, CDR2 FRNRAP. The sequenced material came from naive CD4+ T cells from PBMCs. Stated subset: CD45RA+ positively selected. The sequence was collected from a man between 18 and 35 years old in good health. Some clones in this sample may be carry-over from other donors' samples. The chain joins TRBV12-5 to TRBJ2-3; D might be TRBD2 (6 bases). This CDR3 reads CASGLGRDGDTDTQYF. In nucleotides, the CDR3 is TGTGCTAGTGGTTTGGGGCGGGACGGTGACACAGATACGCAGTATTTT.